This T cell receptor (beta chain) was sequenced for a study of T cell repertoires in cytomegalovirus infection. Study background: Public TCR beta signatures indicated both CMV infection and matching HLA type.

The CDR3 covers 13 residues. V dropped 7 bases and J dropped 8 bases, with 17 bases sitting between them. Germline assignment: CDR1 SNHLY and CDR2 FYNNEI. TCRdb passed the reads through MiXCR, listing each CDR3 protein once. In the table there are approximately 250,000 distinct CDR3 sequences, roughly an eighth of which are singletons. Study conclusions and caveats: Carriers of CMV and the relevant HLA type were discriminated by public TCR beta frequency. Ex vivo responses were dominated by HLA-C-restricted CMV-specific TCR beta clonotypes.

On this clonotype itself: The antigen remains unidentified.

The J gene is TRBJ1-2, the V gene TRBV2; D possibly corresponds to TRBD1 (6 bases). Sequencing input: PBMCs. The origin of this receptor is a human donor in good health (CMV status not recorded). Some clones in this sample may be carry-over from other donors' samples. The CDR3 is CASTWTDTGGYTF. In DNA form, the CDR3 reads TGTGCCAGCACCTGGACAGATACTGGAGGCTACACCTTC.